The clone carrying this T cell receptor beta chain was recorded only once. The donors formed part of the approximately 120-subject validation cohort, distinct from the approximately 630-subject first cohort. The repertoire was sequenced with immunoSEQ multiplex PCR; TCRdb's copy has only in-frame clones and lacks some. Among about 250,000 clones listed, just under 90% were seen once. The CDR3 extends over 12 amino acids. The V end lost 4 bases, the J end lost 7 bases, and 9 bases lay between the germline ends. Germline values: CDR1 SGDLS, CDR2 YYNGEE. The sample belongs to a study of cytomegalovirus exposure and HLA in healthy donors.

The sample consisted of PBMCs. This sequence was found in a young man in good health and CMV-seronegative. The V call is TRBV9, the J call TRBJ2-1, with unresolved D. The CDR3 region is CASSLNSNEQFF. CDR3 DNA sequence: TGTGCCAGCAGCTTAAACTCTAATGAGCAGTTCTTC.